Only a few counts were recorded for the clone carrying this TCR beta chain. What it recognizes is unknown. The CDR3 length is 13 residues. Trimming cost V 0 bases and J 4 bases, with 5 bases left between them. The V gene's germline CDR1 is SGHRS and CDR2 YFSETQ. The data belong to a study of naive and memory T cell subsets. Study-wide results and limits: Over 90% of naive TCR sequences appeared only once, unlike memory subsets. Diversity fell and Gini index rose from naive through CM, EM, EMRA.

An equimolar mix of two oligonucleotides served as the beta constant-region primer for TRBC1 and TRBC2. Four rounds of PCR amplified the ligated cDNA using nested alpha and beta constant-region primers plus SP2. TCRdb independently ran MiXCR on the UMI-ligation and nested PCR reads; one entry per CDR3 protein. The sample includes under 25,000 distinct CDR3 sequences, around 8.8% of them seen just once. This chain links TRBV5-1 with TRBJ2-1; D is undetermined. Sequenced input: central memory CD8+ T cells from blood. This receptor was obtained from a human donor in good health. The CDR3: CASSLVGYNEQFF. CDR3 in DNA: TGCGCCAGCAGCTTGGTTGGGTACAATGAGCAGTTCTTC.